A single sample is the source of the 10 T cell receptor beta chains below, sequenced in a study of T cells expressing NK-cell markers (dated by TCRdb to 2020 to 2022). Library construction relied on 5' RACE. Sequencer: Illumina HiSeq 2000. TCRdb reprocessed the raw reads; every CDR3 protein sequence is a single record, and DNA is not supplied. The table of this sample itemizes about 460,000 distinct CDR3 sequences. The ten most abundant clones make up more than 1.4% of the sample. Sequencing input: blood T cells: a sorted CD56 or NKG2C T cell subset, CD4+ or CD8+ T cells, or bulk PBMC T cells (not recorded which). These receptors originate from a woman in her forties or fifties in good health. Donor details come from another sample of the same person, matched by shared clones.

CDR3 protein: CASSRDTGANTEAFF. The chain uses TRBV3-1 and TRBJ1-1; no DNA is available, so the TRBD1 call from TCRdb remains unchecked. Germline loops: CDR1 LGHDT, CDR2 YNNKEL (reference sequence). This CDR3 is built from 15 residues.

This chain connects TRBV20-1 to TRBJ1-2; TCRdb gives TRBD1 as the D gene, but with no DNA this cannot be confirmed. The germline V gene encodes CDR1 DFQATT and CDR2 SNEGSKA (reference sequence). The CDR3 consists of 16 residues. This CDR3 is CSARDNRAVANYGYTF.

The CDR3 spells CSVGDGVNQPQHF. V is TRBV29-1 and J is TRBJ1-5. Germline V lookup: CDR1 SQVTM, CDR2 ANQGSEA. This CDR3 is built from 13 residues.

The CDR3 here is CATRTSQGAEQFF. This sequence joins TRBV6-5 and TRBJ2-1; checking the TCRdb D call of TRBD2 is not possible without DNA. The CDR3 is made up of 13 amino acids. Germline values: CDR1 MNHEY, CDR2 SVGAGI.

The rearrangement links TRBV7-9 to TRBJ2-1; TCRdb picks TRBD2, but there is no DNA to check that call. The germline gives CDR1 SEHNR, CDR2 FQNEAQ (reference sequence). CDR3 size: 16 residues. CDR3 sequence: CASSSQLAGIYNEQFF.

V gene TRBV4-1 combines with J gene TRBJ2-1; the D call of TRBD1 rests on TCRdb alone, since no DNA is present to check it. The CDR3 extends over 13 amino acids. Germline V lookup: CDR1 MGHRA, CDR2 YSYEKL. This chain's CDR3 is CASSSPEYNEQFF.

The chain couples TRBV5-1 to TRBJ2-1. CDR1 is SGHRS and CDR2 is YFSETQ in the germline V gene. The CDR3 has 15 residues. CDR3 sequence: CASSLVTGVYNEQFF. The full variable domain, rest sourced from reference TRBV5-1 and TRBJ2-1, is KAGVTQTPRYLIKTRGQQVTLSCSPISGHRSVSWYQQTPGQGLQFLFEYFSETQRNKGNFPGRFSGRQFSNSRSEMNVSTLELGDSALYLCASSLVTGVYNEQFFGPGTRLTVL.

This sequence joins TRBV7-2 and TRBJ2-3. From germline, CDR1 is SGHTA and CDR2 FQGNSA. This CDR3 has 14 amino acids. This chain's CDR3 is CASSRWTSGDTQYF.

The chain carries TRBV28 and TRBJ1-5. Germline CDR1 is MDHEN and CDR2 is SYDVKM. The CDR3 has 13 amino acids. The CDR3 protein is CASSYKSHQPQHF.

This chain joins TRBV5-6 and TRBJ2-1; the D call of TRBD1 rests on TCRdb alone, since no DNA is present to check it. Germline-derived CDR1 and CDR2 are SGHDT and YYEEEE. This CDR3 is built from 18 residues. The CDR3 sequence is CASSLVGAPQGSYNEQFF.